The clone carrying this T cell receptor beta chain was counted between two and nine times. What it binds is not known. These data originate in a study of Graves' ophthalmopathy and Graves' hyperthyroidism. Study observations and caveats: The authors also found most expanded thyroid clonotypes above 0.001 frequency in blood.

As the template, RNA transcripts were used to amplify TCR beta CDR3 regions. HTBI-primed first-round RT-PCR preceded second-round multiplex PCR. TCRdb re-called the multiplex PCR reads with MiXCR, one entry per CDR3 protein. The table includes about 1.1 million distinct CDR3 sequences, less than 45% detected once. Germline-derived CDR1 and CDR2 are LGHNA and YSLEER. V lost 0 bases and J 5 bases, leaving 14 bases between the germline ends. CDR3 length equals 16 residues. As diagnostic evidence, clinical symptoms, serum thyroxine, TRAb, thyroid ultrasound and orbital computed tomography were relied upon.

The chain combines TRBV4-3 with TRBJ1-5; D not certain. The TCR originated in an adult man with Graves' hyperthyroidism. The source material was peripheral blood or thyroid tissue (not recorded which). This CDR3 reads CASSQDLERRYQPQHF. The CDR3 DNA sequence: TGCGCCAGCAGCCAAGATTTGGAGAGGAGGTATCAGCCCCAGCATTTT.